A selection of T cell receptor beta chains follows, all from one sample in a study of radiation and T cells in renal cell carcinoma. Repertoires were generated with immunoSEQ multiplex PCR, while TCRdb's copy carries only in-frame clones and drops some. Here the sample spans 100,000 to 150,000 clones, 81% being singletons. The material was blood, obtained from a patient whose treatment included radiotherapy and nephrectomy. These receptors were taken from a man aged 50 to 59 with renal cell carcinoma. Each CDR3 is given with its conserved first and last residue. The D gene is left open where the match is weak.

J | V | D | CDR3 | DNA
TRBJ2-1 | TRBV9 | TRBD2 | CASSVTGGGWYNEQFF | TGTGCCAGCAGCGTGACGGGGGGAGGTTGGTACAATGAGCAGTTCTTC
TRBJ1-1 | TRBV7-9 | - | CASSLGSNTEAFF | TGTGCCAGCAGCTTGGGATCGAACACTGAAGCTTTCTTT
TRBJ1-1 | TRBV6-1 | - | CASSGPGNTEAFF | TGTGCCAGCAGTGGCCCCGGAAACACTGAAGCTTTCTTT
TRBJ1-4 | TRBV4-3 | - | CASSRGGAAAATNEKLFF | TGCGCCAGCAGCCGGGGAGGGGCAGCGGCCGCAACTAATGAAAAACTGTTTTTT
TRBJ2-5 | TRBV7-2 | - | CASSLSQSKETQYF | TGTGCCAGCAGCTTATCGCAGTCAAAAGAGACCCAGTACTTC
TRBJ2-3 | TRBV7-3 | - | CASSKTSTDTQYF | TGTGCCAGCAGCAAAACTAGCACAGATACGCAGTATTTT
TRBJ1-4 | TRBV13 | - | CASSLGGRKLFF | TGTGCCAGCAGCTTAGGCGGGAGGAAACTGTTTTTT
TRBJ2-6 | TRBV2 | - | CASLQGAGANVLTF | TGTGCCAGCTTACAGGGCGCCGGGGCCAACGTCCTGACTTTC
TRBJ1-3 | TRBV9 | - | CASSVVGAPGNTIYF | TGTGCCAGCAGCGTAGTAGGGGCTCCTGGAAACACCATATATTTT
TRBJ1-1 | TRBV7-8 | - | CASSFQENTEAFF | TGTGCCAGCAGCTTCCAGGAAAACACTGAAGCTTTCTTT
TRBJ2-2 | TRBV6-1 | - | CASSEGAGSNTGELFF | TGTGCCAGCAGTGAAGGAGCAGGGTCTAACACCGGGGAGCTGTTTTTT
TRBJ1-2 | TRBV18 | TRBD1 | CASSLTGSSPSYGYTF | TGTGCCAGCTCATTGACAGGGAGTTCTCCTTCTTATGGCTACACCTTC